This record covers a single T cell receptor beta chain. Its matching antigen is unknown. The CDR3 runs to 14 residues. Germline CDR1 SGHNT, CDR2 YENEEA. Deletions cut 5 bases from V and 1 base from J, with 11 bases between. This sample was included in a study of T cell responses to AZD1222 COVID-19 vaccine. Points from the study as a whole: Spike as a whole was targeted by vaccine-associated CD4 TCRs, dominant at 160-218 and 743-854. Regions left unmutated in variants are reportedly the target of nearly half of spike-specific TCRs. Spike-specific TCR breadth and depth grew following two AZD1222 doses.

TCRdb's copy holds only in-frame clones and misses some; the assay was immunoSEQ multiplex PCR. The sample lists some 150,000 clones; approximately 94% were seen once. V is TRBV11-3 and J is TRBJ1-1; D gene unclear. Specimen: peripheral blood, collected on day 0 of AZD1222 vaccination. The sequence was obtained from an adult in good health. The CDR3 DNA is TGTGCCAGCAGCGGCCGGGTCTGGAACACTGAAGCTTTCTTT. Encoded protein: CASSGRVWNTEAFF.